This T cell receptor (beta chain) came from a study of T cells of healthy individuals. MiXCR was run by TCRdb on the 5' RACE reads, yielding one entry per CDR3 protein. This table holds approximately 89,000 distinct CDR3 sequences, about 5.5% found once. Germline CDR1 reads DFQATT; CDR2 reads SNEGSKA (reference sequence). The CDR3 length is 14 residues. The J segment lost 5 bases and the V segment lost 7 bases, leaving 10 bases of the junction unmatched. The TCR sequence derives from a female donor in good health. V is TRBV20-1 and J is TRBJ1-5; TRBD1 matches 8 bases. CDR3 nucleotides: TGCAGTGTTACCCAAGGACAGGGCGATCAGCCCCAGCATTTT. Protein sequence: CSVTQGQGDQPQHF.